This TCR beta chain was retrieved from a study of T cells expressing NK-cell markers. Whole-study context: The TCR beta repertoires originated in sorted CD3+CD56+NKG2C+, CD3+CD56+NKG2C- and CD3+CD56-NKG2C+ T cells. Just one sequenced donor of eight was HCMV-seronegative, while seven were seropositive. General study points: HCMV specificity of expanded NKG2C+ T cell clones remained unclear.

A remark on this clonotype: Its specificity is not known.

The CDR3 has 17 amino acids. CDR1 and CDR2 from the germline V gene are SGHDT and YYEEEE. TCRdb reprocessed the 5' RACE reads and reports one entry per CDR3 protein, with no DNA. The data include a few hundred thousand distinct CDR3 sequences; the top ten clones carry roughly 5.2%. The receptor was derived from a man aged 18 to 70 in good health. The J gene is TRBJ2-1, the V gene TRBV5-6; absent DNA, TCRdb's TRBD1 call cannot be checked. Sequencing was performed on blood T cells: a sorted CD56 or NKG2C T cell subset, CD4+ or CD8+ T cells, or bulk PBMC T cells (not recorded which). CDR3 residues: CASSLWAWQGSDNEQFF. The full variable domain, rest sourced from reference TRBV5-6 and TRBJ2-1, is DAGVTQSPTHLIKTRGQQVTLRCSPKSGHDTVSWYQQALGQGPQFIFQYYEEEERQRGNFPDRFSGHQFPNYSSELNVNALLLGDSALYLCASSLWAWQGSDNEQFFGPGTRLTVL.